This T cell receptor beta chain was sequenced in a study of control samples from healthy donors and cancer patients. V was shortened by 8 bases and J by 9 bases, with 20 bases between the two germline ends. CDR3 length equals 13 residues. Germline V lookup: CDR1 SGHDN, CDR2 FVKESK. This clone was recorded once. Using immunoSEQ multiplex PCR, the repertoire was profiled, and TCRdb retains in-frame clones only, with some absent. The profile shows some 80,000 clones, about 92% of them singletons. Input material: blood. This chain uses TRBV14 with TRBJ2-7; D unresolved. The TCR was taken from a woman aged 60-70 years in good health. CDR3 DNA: TGTGCCAGCTCCGGGTACGAGGCTGTCGGGCAGTACTTC. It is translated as CASSGYEAVGQYF.